The text below deals with one T cell receptor beta chain. TCR beta chains were sequenced at survey level with immunoSEQ. Clones were read by immunoSEQ multiplex PCR, and TCRdb kept only the in-frame ones, dropping some. The sample includes 60,000 to 75,000 clones, just under 95% of them seen just once. The length of the CDR3 is 18 residues. In germline, CDR1 is LGHDT, CDR2 YNNKEL (reference sequence). V was shortened by 4 bases and J by 0 bases, with 21 bases between the two germline ends. The TCR was taken from a man aged 40-50 years with rheumatoid arthritis. The sequenced sample consisted of PBMCs. The gene calls are TRBV3-1 (or the pseudogene TRBV3-2) and TRBJ1-2, with D possibly TRBD1 on 6 matching bases. The CDR3 nucleotides read TGTGCCAGCAGCCGACTATTGGCGGGGGCTGGTTCTAACTATGGCTACACCTTC. Residues: CASSRLLAGAGSNYGYTF.